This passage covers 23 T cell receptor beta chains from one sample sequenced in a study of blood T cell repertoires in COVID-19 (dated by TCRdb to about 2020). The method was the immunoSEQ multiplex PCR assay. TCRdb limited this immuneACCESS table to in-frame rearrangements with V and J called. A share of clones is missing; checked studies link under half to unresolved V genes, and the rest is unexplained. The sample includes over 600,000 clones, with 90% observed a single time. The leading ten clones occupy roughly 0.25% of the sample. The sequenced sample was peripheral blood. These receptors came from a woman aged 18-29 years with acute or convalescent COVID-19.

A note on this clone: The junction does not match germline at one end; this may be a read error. The CDR3 DNA is TGTGCCACCAGTGATGGACAGGGGCGGAGGTTGTATTTT. Amino acids: CATSDGQGRRLYF. V usage is TRBV24-1 and J usage is TRBJ1-5; 9 nucleotides line up with TRBD1. This CDR3 is built from 13 residues. Germline CDR1 KGHDR, CDR2 SFDVKD.

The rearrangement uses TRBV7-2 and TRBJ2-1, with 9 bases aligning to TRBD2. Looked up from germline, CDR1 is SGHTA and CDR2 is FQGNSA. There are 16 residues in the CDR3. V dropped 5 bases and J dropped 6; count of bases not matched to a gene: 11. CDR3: CASSLASGGWSNEQFF. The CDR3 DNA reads TGTGCCAGCAGCCTTGCAAGCGGGGGGTGGTCCAATGAGCAGTTCTTC.

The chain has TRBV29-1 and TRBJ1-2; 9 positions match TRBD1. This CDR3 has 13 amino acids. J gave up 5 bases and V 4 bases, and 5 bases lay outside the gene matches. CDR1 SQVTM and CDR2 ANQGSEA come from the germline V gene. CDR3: CSVGRDRVYGYTF. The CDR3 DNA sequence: TGCAGCGTTGGAAGGGACAGGGTTTATGGCTACACCTTC.

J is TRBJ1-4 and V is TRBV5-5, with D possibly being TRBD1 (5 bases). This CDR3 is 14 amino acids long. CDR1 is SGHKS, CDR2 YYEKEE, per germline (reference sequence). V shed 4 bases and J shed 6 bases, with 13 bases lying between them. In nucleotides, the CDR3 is TGTGCCAGCAGCCTTCTGACAGCCGATGAAAAACTGTTTTTT. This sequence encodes CASSLLTADEKLFF.

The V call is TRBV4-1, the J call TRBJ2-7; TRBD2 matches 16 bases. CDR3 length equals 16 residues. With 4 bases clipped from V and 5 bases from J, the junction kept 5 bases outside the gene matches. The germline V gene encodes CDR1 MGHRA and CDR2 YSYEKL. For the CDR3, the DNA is TGCGCCAGCAGCCCGGGGACTAGCGGGGGGGTAGACGAGCAGTACTTC. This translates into CASSPGTSGGVDEQYF.

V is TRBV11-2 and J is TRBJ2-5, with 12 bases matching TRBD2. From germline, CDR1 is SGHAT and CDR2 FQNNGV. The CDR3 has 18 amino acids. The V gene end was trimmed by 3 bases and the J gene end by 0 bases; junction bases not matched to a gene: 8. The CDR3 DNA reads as TGTGCCAGCAGCTTCAAACTAGCGGGGGGCTCGTACCAAGAGACCCAGTACTTC. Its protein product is CASSFKLAGGSYQETQYF. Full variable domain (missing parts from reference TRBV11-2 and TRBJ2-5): EAGVAQSPRYKIIEKRQSVAFWCNPISGHATLYWYQQILGQGPKLLIQFQNNGVVDDSQLPKDRFSAERLKGVDSTLKIQPAKLEDSAVYLCASSFKLAGGSYQETQYFGPGTRLLVL.

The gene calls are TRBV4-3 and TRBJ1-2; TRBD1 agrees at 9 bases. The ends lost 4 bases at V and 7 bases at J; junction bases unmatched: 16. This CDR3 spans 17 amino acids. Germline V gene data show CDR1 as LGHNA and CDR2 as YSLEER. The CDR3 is CASSPQTPGQGPRGYTF. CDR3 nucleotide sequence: TGCGCCAGCAGCCCCCAAACCCCGGGACAGGGACCTCGTGGCTACACCTTC.

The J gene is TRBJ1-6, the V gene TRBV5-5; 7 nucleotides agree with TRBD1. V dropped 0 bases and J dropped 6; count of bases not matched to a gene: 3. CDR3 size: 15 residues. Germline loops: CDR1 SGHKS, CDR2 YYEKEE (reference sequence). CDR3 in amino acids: CASSLGDRSNSPLHF. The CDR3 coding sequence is TGTGCCAGCAGCTTGGGGGACAGAAGTAATTCACCCCTCCACTTT.

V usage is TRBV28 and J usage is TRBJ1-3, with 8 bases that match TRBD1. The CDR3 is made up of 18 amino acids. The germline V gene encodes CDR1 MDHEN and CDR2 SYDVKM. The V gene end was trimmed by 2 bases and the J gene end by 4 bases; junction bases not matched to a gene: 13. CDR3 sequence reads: CASSLPGGSAAWGNTIYF. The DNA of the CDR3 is TGTGCCAGCAGTTTACCAGGGGGCTCAGCCGCGTGGGGAAACACCATATATTTT.

CDR3 loop: CATSARGADYGYTF. CDR3 DNA sequence: TGTGCCACCAGTGCGCGGGGGGCTGACTATGGCTACACCTTC. The rearrangement uses TRBV24-1 and TRBJ1-2; D is possibly TRBD1 (6 bases). V was clipped by 5 bases and J by 3 bases, with 12 bases between them. Germline V gives CDR1 KGHDR, CDR2 SFDVKD. This CDR3 has 14 amino acids.

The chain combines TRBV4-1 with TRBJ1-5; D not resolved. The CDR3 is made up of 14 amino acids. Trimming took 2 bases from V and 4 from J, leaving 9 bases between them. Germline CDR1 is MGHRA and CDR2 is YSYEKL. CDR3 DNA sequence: TGCGCCAGCAGCCAATTTGACTGGAATCAGCCCCAGCATTTT. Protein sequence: CASSQFDWNQPQHF.

DNA for the CDR3: TGTGCCAGTAATGGAGACTTGACTACACTTAGGGTTCAGCCCCAGCATTTT. Protein sequence: CASNGDLTTLRVQPQHF. The genes are TRBV19 and TRBJ1-5; D unclear. V was clipped by 7 bases and J by 6 bases, with 25 bases between them. CDR1 and CDR2 (germline): LNHDA, SQIVND (reference sequence). The CDR3 is 17 residues long.

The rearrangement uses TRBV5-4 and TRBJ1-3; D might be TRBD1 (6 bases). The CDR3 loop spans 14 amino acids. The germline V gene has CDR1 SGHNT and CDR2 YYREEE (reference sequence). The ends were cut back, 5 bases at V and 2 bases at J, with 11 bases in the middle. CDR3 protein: CASSSQGPGNTIYF. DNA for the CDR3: TGTGCCAGCAGTTCCCAGGGGCCTGGAAACACCATATATTTT. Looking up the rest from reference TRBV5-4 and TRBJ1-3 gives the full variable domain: ETGVTQSPTHLIKTRGQQVTLRCSSQSGHNTVSWYQQALGQGPQFIFQYYREEENGRGNFPPRFSGLQFPNYSSELNVNALELDDSALYLCASSSQGPGNTIYFGEGSWLTVV.

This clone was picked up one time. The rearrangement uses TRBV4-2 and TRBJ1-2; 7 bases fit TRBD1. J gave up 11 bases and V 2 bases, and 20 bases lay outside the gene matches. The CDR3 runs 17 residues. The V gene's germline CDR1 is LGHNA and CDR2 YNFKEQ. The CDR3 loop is CASSQHPDTMGQPDYTF. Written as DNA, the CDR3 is TGTGCCAGCAGCCAACATCCTGACACGATGGGACAGCCAGATTACACCTTC.

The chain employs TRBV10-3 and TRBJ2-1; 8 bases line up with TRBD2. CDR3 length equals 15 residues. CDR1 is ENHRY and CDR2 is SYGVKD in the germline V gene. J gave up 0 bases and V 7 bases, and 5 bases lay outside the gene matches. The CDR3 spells CAIIAGRSSYNEQFF. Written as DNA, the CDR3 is TGTGCCATCATAGCGGGGCGGAGCTCCTACAATGAGCAGTTCTTC.

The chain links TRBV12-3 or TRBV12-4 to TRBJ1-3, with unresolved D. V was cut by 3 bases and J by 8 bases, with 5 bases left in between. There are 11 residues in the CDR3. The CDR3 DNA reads TGTGCCAGCAGTTTGGCGGACACCATATATTTT. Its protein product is CASSLADTIYF.

CDR3 residues: CASSGEGSSYNEQFF. CDR3 DNA: TGTGCCAGCAGCGGGGAAGGGAGCTCCTACAATGAGCAGTTCTTC. This chain links TRBV2 with TRBJ2-1; tentatively, D is TRBD2 (5 bases). The V gene's germline CDR1 is SNHLY and CDR2 FYNNEI. This CDR3 comprises 15 residues. The V and J ends lost 6 bases and 0 bases respectively, with 12 bases between them.

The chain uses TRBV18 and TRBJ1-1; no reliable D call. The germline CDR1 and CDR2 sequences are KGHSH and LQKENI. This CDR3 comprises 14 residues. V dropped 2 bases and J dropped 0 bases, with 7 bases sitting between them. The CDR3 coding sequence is TGTGCCAGCTCACCAGACTTGGTGAACACTGAAGCTTTCTTT. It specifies CASSPDLVNTEAFF.

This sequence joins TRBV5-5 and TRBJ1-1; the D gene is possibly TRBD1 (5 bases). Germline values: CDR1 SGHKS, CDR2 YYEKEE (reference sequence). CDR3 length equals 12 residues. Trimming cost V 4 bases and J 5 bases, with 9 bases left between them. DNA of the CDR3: TGTGCCAGCAGCCATGGGGGGACTGAAGCTTTCTTT. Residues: CASSHGGTEAFF.

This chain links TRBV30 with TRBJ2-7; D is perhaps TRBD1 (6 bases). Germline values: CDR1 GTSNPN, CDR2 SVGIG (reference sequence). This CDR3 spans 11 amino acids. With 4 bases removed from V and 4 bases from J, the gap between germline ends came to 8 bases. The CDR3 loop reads CAWTGQYEQYF. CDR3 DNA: TGTGCCTGGACTGGACAGTACGAGCAGTACTTC.

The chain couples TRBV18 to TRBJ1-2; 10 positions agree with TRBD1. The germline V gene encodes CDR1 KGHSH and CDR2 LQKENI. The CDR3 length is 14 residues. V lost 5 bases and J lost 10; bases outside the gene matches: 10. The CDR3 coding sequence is TGTGCCAGCTCATCTAGGCCGGGACAGGGGACCTACACCTTC. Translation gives CASSSRPGQGTYTF.

The CDR3 DNA is TGTGCCAGTAGTCAAATAGCCAAGGCGGGCACAGATACGCAGTATTTT. It encodes CASSQIAKAGTDTQYF. V is TRBV19 and J is TRBJ2-3; D gene ambiguous. V shed 5 bases and J shed 1 base, with 16 bases lying between them. The CDR3 covers 16 residues. Germline loops: CDR1 LNHDA, CDR2 SQIVND (reference sequence).

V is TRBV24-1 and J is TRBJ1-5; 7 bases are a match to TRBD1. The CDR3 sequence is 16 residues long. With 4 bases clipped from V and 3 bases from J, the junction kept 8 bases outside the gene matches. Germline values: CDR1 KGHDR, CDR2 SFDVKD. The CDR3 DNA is TGTGCCACCAGTGAATCGACAGGGTTCTACAATCAGCCCCAGCATTTT. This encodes CATSESTGFYNQPQHF.